The T cell receptor beta chain under discussion was sequenced for a study of Graves' ophthalmopathy and Graves' hyperthyroidism. The V gene's germline CDR1 is DFQATT and CDR2 SNEGSKA (reference sequence). V was clipped by 4 bases and J by 2 bases; unmatched bases: 5. CDR3 size: 13 residues. The authors amplified TCR beta CDR3 regions from RNA transcripts. Amplification began with first-round RT-PCR using HTBI primers, then second-round multiplex PCR was performed. TCRdb passed the multiplex PCR reads through MiXCR, listing each CDR3 protein once. The repertoire includes approximately 700,000 distinct CDR3 sequences, more than 40% of them detected once, and around 3% sits in the top ten. This clonotype has a handful of counts.

The receptor comes from an adult man with Graves' ophthalmopathy. The specimen was peripheral blood. This sequence joins TRBV20-1 and TRBJ2-7; the match to TRBD1 covers 7 bases. The CDR3: CSAKTGNTYEQYF. The CDR3 nucleotides read TGCAGTGCTAAGACAGGGAATACCTACGAGCAGTACTTC.